This TCR beta chain was identified in a study of naive and memory T cell subsets. TCR cDNA received a 3' ligated oligonucleotide that carried a UMI. With 0 bases removed from V and 0 bases from J, the gap between germline ends came to 18 bases. The CDR3 has 19 amino acids. Germline V lookup: CDR1 MGHRA, CDR2 YSYEKL. The SP2 primer and nested alpha and beta constant region primers amplified ligated cDNA in four rounds. TCRdb reprocessed the 5' RACE reads via MiXCR and lists one record per CDR3 protein. This sample has tens of thousands of distinct CDR3 sequences, with approximately 8% found just once. The sample holds a few counts of this clonotype.

The sequence derives from a female donor in good health. The V call is TRBV4-1, the J call TRBJ1-5; D unresolved. For the CDR3, the DNA is TGCGCCAGCAGCCAAGATTTTGCATCCTTCGGGTATAGCAATCAGCCCCAGCATTTT. Its protein is CASSQDFASFGYSNQPQHF.